The clone carrying this TCR beta chain was recorded at least ten times. The target antigen is unknown. The sample comes from a study of blood T cells in healthy people across ages. Study results and caveats: Roughly linear declines in TCR beta diversity per million T cells occurred with age.

With V trimmed by 1 base and J by 3 bases, 17 bases remained unmatched. The CDR3 is 19 amino acids. Germline V CDR1 and CDR2: DFQATT, SNEGSKA (reference sequence). The authors ran a second PCR of roughly 7 to 11 cycles using a sample-barcoded 5' primer and a J-beta primer mix. TCRdb independently ran MiXCR on the 5' RACE reads; one entry per CDR3 protein. The table lists 780,000 or so distinct CDR3 sequences, about 61% of them singletons. Peripheral blood from each donor was collected in a volume of approximately 9.5 milliliters. The chain couples TRBV20-1 to TRBJ2-3, with 9 bases matching TRBD2. This sequence was found in a man aged 40-49 years in good health. Specimen: blood. The CDR3 protein is CSARGPGGGAWFRTDTQYF. CDR3 DNA: TGCAGTGCTAGAGGTCCGGGCGGGGGGGCTTGGTTTAGGACAGATACGCAGTATTTT.